This paragraph covers one T cell receptor beta chain sequence. Its target is unknown. Some clones are missing from TCRdb's copy, which holds only in-frame ones; the method was immunoSEQ multiplex PCR. The table lists approximately 48,000 clones, 60% to 80% of them singletons. These data originate in a study of OX40 agonist ivuxolimab in advanced cancers. At cycle 4 day 1, cycle 7 day 1, and baseline, blood was sampled. Overall study findings and caveats: The specificity for antigen of the expanded peripheral T cells was not determined.

The V gene's germline CDR1 is LNHDA and CDR2 SQIVND (reference sequence). The CDR3 length is 14 residues. Trimming removed 9 bases from V and 1 base from J, with 13 bases in between. The J gene is TRBJ1-3, the V gene TRBV19; no definite D call. This receptor was obtained from an adult with an advanced solid tumor such as melanoma, head and neck, liver or kidney cancer. This sample comprised CD4+ or CD8+ T cells sorted from blood, obtained in a trial of the OX40 agonist ivuxolimab. The CDR3 DNA follows: TGTGCCAGCTCGGCCGGCGAATCTGGAAACACCATATATTTT. Translation: CASSAGESGNTIYF.